A single sample gave rise to the 20 T cell receptor beta chains below, sequenced in a study of regulatory T cells in long-lasting Graves disease. Stated time point: newly diagnosed GD, antithyroid drugs for less than 3 months. With RNA extracted from PBMCs as input, the TCR library was made. Construction of the TCR beta libraries employed iRepertoire HTBI primers in conjunction with Arm-PCR of CDR3 regions. TCRdb re-called the multiplex PCR reads with MiXCR, one entry per CDR3 protein. The sample lists 550,000 to 650,000 distinct CDR3 sequences; 15% to 20% were seen once. The same sample was also studied in work on T cells in Graves' hyperthyroidism and ophthalmopathy.

Sequencing was performed on peripheral blood mononuclear cells (PBMCs), taken at new diagnosis, from a patient treated with antithyroid drugs. Every receptor here comes from a man between 18 and 35 years old with Graves disease.

This clonotype has a handful of counts. The gene calls are TRBV19 and TRBJ2-1; no definite D call. The length of the CDR3 is 15 residues. The germline V gene encodes CDR1 LNHDA and CDR2 SQIVND (reference sequence). With 3 bases removed from V and 0 bases from J, the gap between germline ends came to 9 bases. The CDR3 nucleotides read TGTGCCAGTAGTATCCGGCTCAGCTCCTACAATGAGCAGTTCTTC. Translating it yields CASSIRLSSYNEQFF.

The rearrangement joins TRBV30 to TRBJ2-7; a weak D match, TRBD1 (5 bases). CDR3 length equals 19 residues. Germline V gene sequence: CDR1 GTSNPN, CDR2 SVGIG (reference sequence). With 1 base removed from V and 0 bases from J, the gap between germline ends came to 25 bases. The CDR3 sequence: CAWSAYPLYSQGSSYEQYF. The CDR3 DNA reads as TGTGCCTGGAGTGCCTACCCCCTTTACTCGCAGGGATCCTCCTACGAGCAGTACTTC.

This clonotype was found a few times. The chain combines TRBV30 with TRBJ2-1, with D possibly matching TRBD2 (7 bases). The CDR3 runs to 14 residues. V was pared by 7 bases and J by 10 bases, with 23 bases between. Germline V lookup: CDR1 GTSNPN, CDR2 SVGIG (reference sequence). The CDR3: CALVSGGLGLEQFF. The CDR3 nucleotides read TGTGCCTTGGTGTCCGGGGGGCTGGGTTTGGAGCAGTTCTTC. The whole variable domain, filled in from reference TRBV30 and TRBJ2-1, reads SQTIHQWPATLVQPVGSPLSLECTVEGTSNPNLYWYRQAAGRGLQLLFYSVGIGQISSEVPQNLSASRPQDRQFILSSKKLLLSDSGFYLCALVSGGLGLEQFFGPGTRLTVL.

This clonotype was found a few times. The rearrangement uses TRBV20-1 and TRBJ2-7, with 9 bases fitting TRBD2. The length of the CDR3 is 16 residues. Germline CDR1 is DFQATT and CDR2 is SNEGSKA (reference sequence). V lost 8 bases to trimming and J lost 3 bases; unmatched junction nucleotides: 17. CDR3 sequence: CSSSDYRTSVSYEQYF. In DNA form, the CDR3 reads TGCAGTTCTTCCGACTACCGGACTAGCGTTAGCTACGAGCAGTACTTC.

This clonotype was seen only a few times. The chain links TRBV20-1 to TRBJ1-2; tentative D call: TRBD1 (5 bases). Between the trimmed V and J ends, which lost 4 bases and 9 bases, there was a span of 18 bases. Germline V gene sequence: CDR1 DFQATT, CDR2 SNEGSKA (reference sequence). CDR3 length equals 13 residues. The DNA for the CDR3 is TGCAGTGCTATTGCAGGGACCTACCCCCGCTACACCTTC. Amino acids: CSAIAGTYPRYTF.

The chain has TRBV27 and TRBJ2-2; D remains unclear. Trimming removed 3 bases at V and 3 bases at J, with 8 bases between. The CDR3 is made up of 14 amino acids. Germline assignment: CDR1 MNHEY and CDR2 SMNVEV (reference sequence). CDR3 sequence: CASSLLPYTGELFF. The CDR3 DNA reads TGTGCCAGCAGTTTGCTACCGTACACCGGGGAGCTGTTTTTT.

This clonotype turned up a few times. The chain uses TRBV20-1 and TRBJ2-7; 8 bases match TRBD2. CDR1 is DFQATT, CDR2 SNEGSKA, per germline (reference sequence). V was pared by 4 bases and J by 3 bases, with 5 bases of the junction left unmatched. The CDR3 has 13 amino acids. The CDR3: CSATVAGFYEQYF. In DNA, the CDR3 is TGCAGTGCTACGGTAGCGGGGTTCTACGAGCAGTACTTC.

This clonotype has at least ten counts. The genes are TRBV5-4 and TRBJ2-7; tentative D call: TRBD2 (5 bases). Trimming took off 0 bases at V and 9 bases at J, with 16 bases between the two ends. CDR1 and CDR2 (germline): SGHNT, YYREEE (reference sequence). The CDR3 extends over 14 amino acids. CDR3 amino acids: CASSLEVGEHGQYF. As DNA, the CDR3 is TGTGCCAGCAGCTTGGAGGTGGGAGAACACGGGCAGTACTTC.

Worth noting for this clonotype: A much larger clone is a single base away; this may be a read error. This sequence joins TRBV7-9 and TRBJ2-1, with a tentative D call TRBD2 (6 bases). CDR3 size: 12 residues. In germline, CDR1 is SEHNR, CDR2 FQNEAQ (reference sequence). The CDR3 DNA is TGTACCAGCAGCATTAGCGGCAATGAGCAGTTCTTC. Its translation: CTSSISGNEQFF.

The chain links TRBV27 to TRBJ2-1; 11 bases are shared with TRBD2. Germline-derived CDR1 and CDR2 are MNHEY and SMNVEV (reference sequence). V gave up 3 bases and J gave up 7 bases; unmatched junction bases: 8. This CDR3 region has 16 residues. The DNA of the CDR3 is TGTGCCAGCAGTTTCATGACTAGCGGGGTTCTTAATGAGCAGTTCTTC. It yields the protein CASSFMTSGVLNEQFF.

This clonotype appeared a few times. The chain carries TRBV5-1 and TRBJ2-3; D might be TRBD1 (5 bases). Trimming pared 4 bases from V and 5 bases from J, leaving 20 bases between. CDR1 is SGHRS, CDR2 YFSETQ, per germline. The CDR3 totals 16 residues. Here the CDR3 DNA reads TGCGCCAGCAGCAAAAGGATGCAGGGCCTGGGAGATACGCAGTATTTT. This codes for CASSKRMQGLGDTQYF.

This clonotype was recorded many times. The chain recombines TRBV2 with TRBJ2-7; 8 positions match TRBD1. V lost 8 bases, J lost 4 bases, and 13 bases stayed unmatched. Germline V lookup: CDR1 SNHLY, CDR2 FYNNEI. The CDR3 contains 15 residues. CDR3 sequence (DNA): TGTGCCAGCCGGAAGGGACAGGCGTCTGTATACGAGCAGTACTTC. This sequence encodes CASRKGQASVYEQYF.

This clonotype has just one count. The chain joins TRBV19 to TRBJ1-1, with 7 bases aligning to TRBD1. From germline, CDR1 is LNHDA and CDR2 SQIVND (reference sequence). CDR3 length: 17 amino acids. J gave up 6 bases and V 1 base, and 14 bases lay outside the gene matches. The CDR3 DNA reads TGTGCCAGTAGTATAGGTGGGACAGTGAGGGGTCGGGCTGAAGCTTTCTTT. Amino acids: CASSIGGTVRGRAEAFF.

This clonotype was observed a few times. The chain combines TRBV6-2 or TRBV6-3 with TRBJ2-2; D remains unclear. Germline values: CDR1 MNHEY, CDR2 SVGEGT. This CDR3 contains 12 residues. V was cut by 2 bases and J by 10 bases, with 8 bases left in between. CDR3 in amino acids: CASSYGVEELFF. As DNA, the CDR3 is TGTGCCAGCAGTTACGGGGTAGAGGAGCTGTTTTTT.

V is TRBV4-1 and J is TRBJ2-7; D unresolved. The CDR3 extends over 14 amino acids. Germline CDR1 reads MGHRA; CDR2 reads YSYEKL. V was cut by 4 bases and J by 0 bases, with 10 bases left in between. The CDR3 sequence is CASSLVDISYEQYF. Written as DNA, the CDR3 is TGCGCCAGCAGCCTAGTAGACATCTCCTACGAGCAGTACTTC.

V gene TRBV6-2 or TRBV6-3 combines with J gene TRBJ2-7, with 13 nucleotides matching TRBD2. CDR3 length equals 19 residues. CDR1 and CDR2 (germline): MNHEY, SVGEGT. V lost 5 bases and J lost 9; bases outside the gene matches: 22. The CDR3 region is CASSERTGTSGERRVGQYF. The CDR3 bases are TGTGCCAGCAGTGAGCGCACCGGGACTAGCGGGGAGCGGAGGGTCGGGCAGTACTTC.

This clonotype was observed many times. As DNA, the CDR3 is TGTGCCAGCAGCCTTCCGGGACAGGGAACAGATACGCAGTATTTT. It is translated as CASSLPGQGTDTQYF. This chain links TRBV14 with TRBJ2-3; TRBD1 matches 9 bases. The CDR3 covers 15 residues. Germline loops: CDR1 SGHDN, CDR2 FVKESK. Losses at the gene ends were 4 bases for V and 3 bases for J; bases not matched to a gene: 5. The full variable domain, rest sourced from reference TRBV14 and TRBJ2-3, is EAGVTQFPSHSVIEKGQTVTLRCDPISGHDNLYWYRRVMGKEIKFLLHFVKESKQDESGMPNNRFLAERTGGTYSTLKVQPAELEDSGVYFCASSLPGQGTDTQYFGPGTRLTVL.

This clonotype was seen many times. This chain links TRBV28 with TRBJ1-5; D possibly corresponds to TRBD1 (5 bases). The germline CDR1 and CDR2 sequences are MDHEN and SYDVKM. The V end lost 6 bases, the J end lost 8 bases, and 20 bases lay between the germline ends. This CDR3 has 15 amino acids. The CDR3 region has the DNA TGTGCCAGCAGATCCCCGGGACGGCTAACGGAGCCCCAGCATTTT. Translating it yields CASRSPGRLTEPQHF.

The gene calls are TRBV5-1 and TRBJ2-5; no reliable D call. The CDR3 has 13 amino acids. V was clipped by 1 base and J by 3 bases, with 7 bases between them. The germline V gene encodes CDR1 SGHRS and CDR2 YFSETQ. The CDR3 DNA reads TGCGCCAGCAGCTTGACGCCTAAAGAGACCCAGTACTTC. Its translation: CASSLTPKETQYF.

Only a few counts were recorded for this clonotype. This chain uses TRBV7-9 with TRBJ1-1; TRBD1 is a possible D gene (6 bases). V lost 5 bases and J 5 bases, leaving 9 bases between the germline ends. This CDR3 has 12 residues. The germline CDR1 and CDR2 sequences are SEHNR and FQNEAQ (reference sequence). CDR3 residues: CASSRTETEAFF. The CDR3 DNA reads TGTGCCAGCAGCCGGACAGAGACTGAAGCTTTCTTT.